This T cell receptor (beta chain) was recovered during a study of regulatory T cells in long-lasting Graves disease. The CDR3 is 16 amino acids. Germline CDR1 and CDR2: MNHEY and SMNVEV (reference sequence). J lost 11 bases, V lost 5 bases, and 16 bases had no gene match. The TCR beta library used iRepertoire HTBI primers with Arm-PCR amplification of CDR3. Each CDR3 protein is one row after TCRdb ran MiXCR on the multiplex PCR reads. The sample contains around 450,000 distinct CDR3 sequences, about 15% of which appear only once. A note on this clonotype: The antigen is unknown.

General study results and limits: With persistent disease, TRBV28, TRBJ1-2 and TRBJ2-5 were the favored segments.

The time point is: newly diagnosed GD, antithyroid drugs for less than 3 months. Extracted PBMC RNA gave rise to the TCR library. These same records also appear under a second study, on T cells in Graves' hyperthyroidism and ophthalmopathy. That paper states: First-round RT-PCR of the TCR CDR3 relied on the HTBI primer set. Peripheral blood also featured most of the thyroid clonotypes expanded above 0.001.

The sequence was obtained from a woman younger than 45 with Graves disease. The starting material was peripheral blood mononuclear cells (PBMCs), obtained at new diagnosis, from a patient treated with antithyroid drugs. The chain has TRBV27 and TRBJ1-5; 9 nucleotides agree with TRBD1. Here the CDR3 DNA reads TGTGCCAGCAGTGTAGCCTCGACAGGGGGGATCTGGGCCCAGCATTTT. The encoded protein is CASSVASTGGIWAQHF.